This is a list of T cell receptor beta chains from one sample in a study of blood T cell repertoires in COVID-19. The data were produced by immunoSEQ multiplex PCR, yet TCRdb's version contains in-frame clones alone and is incomplete. The sample consists of approximately 300,000 clones, approximately 91% of them appearing once. The sequenced sample was PBMCs or T cells enriched from blood (not recorded which). Receptors originate from a man in his sixties who had recovered from COVID-19. CDR3s include the opening cysteine and the closing phenylalanine or tryptophan. Fields, in order: clone size, D gene, J gene, V gene, CDR3 protein, CDR3 DNA. The D gene is left open where the match is weak. The size of a clone is reported for some rows only, either as once, few or many, or as a class for expanded clones.

>-|-|TRBJ1-5|TRBV7-2
CASRPGGASNQPQHF
TGTGCCAGCAGGCCCGGAGGGGCGAGCAATCAGCCCCAGCATTTT
>-|TRBD2|TRBJ2-1|TRBV18
CASSDGRGHDEQFF
TGTGCCAGCTCAGACGGGAGGGGCCACGATGAGCAGTTCTTC
>-|TRBD1|TRBJ2-2|TRBV4-1
CASSQDSRGYTGELFF
TGCGCCAGCAGCCAAGATAGCAGGGGGTACACCGGGGAGCTGTTTTTT
>-|TRBD1|TRBJ1-5|TRBV6-5
CASRGTGDNQPQHF
TGTGCCAGCAGGGGGACAGGGGACAATCAGCCCCAGCATTTT
>-|-|TRBJ2-1|TRBV6-1
CASSEISLLSYNEQFF
TGTGCCAGCAGTGAAATCAGTCTTCTCTCCTACAATGAGCAGTTCTTC
>once|TRBD1|TRBJ1-4|TRBV10-2
CASSEQGALNEKLFF
TGCGCCAGCAGTGAACAGGGGGCCTTAAATGAAAAACTGTTTTTT
>-|-|TRBJ2-7|TRBV3-1/TRBV3-2
CASSSTRIAYEQYF
TGTGCCAGCAGCTCGACTAGGATTGCCTACGAGCAGTACTTC
>-|-|TRBJ2-3|TRBV9
CASSVEGGSAQYF
TGTGCCAGCAGCGTAGAGGGTGGGAGCGCGCAGTATTTT
>-|TRBD1|TRBJ1-1|TRBV28
CASSPDRGQRNTEAFF
TGTGCCAGCAGCCCAGACAGGGGGCAGCGAAACACTGAAGCTTTCTTT
>-|TRBD2|TRBJ2-1|TRBV7-2
CASSLSGTSYNEQFF
TGTGCCAGCAGCCTTAGCGGGACCTCCTACAATGAGCAGTTCTTC
>-|-|TRBJ2-5|TRBV27
CASSLYRAQETQYF
TGTGCCAGCAGTTTATACAGGGCCCAAGAGACCCAGTACTTC
>once|-|TRBJ1-5|TRBV9
CASSVEGTNQPQHF
TGTGCCAGCAGCGTTGAGGGTACGAATCAGCCCCAGCATTTT
>-|-|TRBJ1-5|TRBV6-2/TRBV6-3
CASSYSGQSDSNQPQHF
TGTGCCAGCAGTTACTCTGGACAATCTGATAGCAATCAGCCCCAGCATTTT